This is a list of T cell receptor beta chains from one sample in a study of blood T cells in healthy people across ages. TCRdb itself ran the 5' RACE reads through MiXCR, one entry per CDR3 protein. The sample lists 1.2 million to 1.5 million distinct CDR3 sequences, roughly 59% occurring once. Source material: blood. These receptors all stem from a young man in good health. Both conserved end residues are part of each CDR3.

v_gene | len | CDR3aa
TRBV7-8 | 14 | CASSFYPDGYEQYF
TRBV7-2 | 16 | CASSLYTSGGAETQYF
TRBV13 | 17 | CASSLGLRTGDPYEQYF
TRBV11-2 | 15 | CASSLHGQGESGYTF
TRBV20-1 | 16 | CSARVGDRASNQPQHF
TRBV4-2 | 14 | CASSQMGREEPLHF
TRBV5-1 | 15 | CASSAGTSGGQTQYF
TRBV3-1 | 17 | CASSQGHLTFREETQYF
TRBV7-9 | 15 | CASRHQGIRNTEAFF
TRBV4-1 | 17 | CASSQVGARTVFNEQFF
TRBV9 | 14 | CASNVGSAGSPLHF
TRBV5-1 | 15 | CASSLGQGDSYEQYF
TRBV11-2 | 17 | CASSFPTSGRAPDEQFF
TRBV7-9 | 13 | CASRGGEDSPLHF
TRBV14 | 17 | CASSQGEVGLLNTEAFF
TRBV14 | 15 | CASSHRVGANYGYTF
TRBV20-1 | 14 | CSARPLDLRSPLHF
TRBV7-9 | 16 | CASSRARTADTDTQYF
TRBV10-3 | 15 | CAISESLGTGDGYTF
TRBV29-1 | 14 | CSVDGTSGYNEQFF
TRBV5-5 | 13 | CASSCGGGQPQHF
TRBV6-2/TRBV6-3 | 15 | CASSYPKGRTGELFF
TRBV4-1 | 14 | CASSRGHIYYEQYF
TRBV12-3/TRBV12-4 | 15 | CASSKTRQNTGELFF
TRBV29-1 | 16 | CSVEAWRQGAADEQFF
TRBV7-6 | 18 | CASSGRLGEASSYNEQFF
TRBV4-1 | 14 | CASSHPGQGLSQYF
TRBV4-1 | 17 | CASSQVEARGASYEQYF
TRBV7-2 | 16 | CASSLGASGPDNEQFF
TRBV10-2 | 13 | CASQALGNNEQFF
TRBV19 | 14 | CASSIGATNYGYTF
TRBV2 | 14 | CASAGATYNSPLHF
TRBV12-3/TRBV12-4 | 15 | CASSFVGFPPGELFF
TRBV6-7 | 17 | CASSYGGGGRSGTEAFF
TRBV15 | 15 | CATSRLWGAYNEQFF